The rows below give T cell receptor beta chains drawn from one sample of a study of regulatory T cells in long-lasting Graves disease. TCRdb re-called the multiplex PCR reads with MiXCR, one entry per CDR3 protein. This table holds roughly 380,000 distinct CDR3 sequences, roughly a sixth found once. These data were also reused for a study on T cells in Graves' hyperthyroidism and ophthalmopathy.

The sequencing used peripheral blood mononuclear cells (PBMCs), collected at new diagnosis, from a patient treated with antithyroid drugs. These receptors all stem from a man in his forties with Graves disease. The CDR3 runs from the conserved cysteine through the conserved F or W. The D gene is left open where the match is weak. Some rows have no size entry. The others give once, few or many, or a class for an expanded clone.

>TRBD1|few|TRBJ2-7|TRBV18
TGTGCCAGCTCATTGACAGGGGGGGCCTACGAGCAGTACTTC
CASSLTGGAYEQYF
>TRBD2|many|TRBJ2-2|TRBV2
TGTGCCAGCAGTGAAGCGGCGGGGGTCCCCGGGGAGCTGTTTTTT
CASSEAAGVPGELFF
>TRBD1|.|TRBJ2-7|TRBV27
TGTGCCAGCCGAACCGGGACAGTCTCCTACGAGCAGTACTTC
CASRTGTVSYEQYF
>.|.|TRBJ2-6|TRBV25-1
TGTGCCAGCGCCCCCGGCGGGACTGGGGCCAACGTCCTGACTTTC
CASAPGGTGANVLTF
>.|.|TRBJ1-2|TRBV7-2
TGTGCCAGCAGATGGGACCAGGGTAACTATGGCTACACCTTC
CASRWDQGNYGYTF
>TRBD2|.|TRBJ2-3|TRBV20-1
TGCAGTGCTAGAGGCGCGGGGGGGACTAGCACAGATACGCAGTATTTT
CSARGAGGTSTDTQYF
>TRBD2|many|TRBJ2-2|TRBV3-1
TGTGCCAGCAGCCAGGGGACTAGCGGCTACACCGGGGAGCTGTTTTTT
CASSQGTSGYTGELFF
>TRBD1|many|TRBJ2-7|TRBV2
TGTGCCAGCAGTTCCCCGGGACAGGGGTTCTACGAGCAGTACTTC
CASSSPGQGFYEQYF
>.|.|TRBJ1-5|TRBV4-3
TGCGCCAGCAGCCAAAAAACAGGGAGCAATCAGCCCCAGCATTTT
CASSQKTGSNQPQHF
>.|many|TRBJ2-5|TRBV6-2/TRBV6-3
TGTGCCAGCAGTGATGACAGGTACCTTCAAGAGACCCAGTACTTC
CASSDDRYLQETQYF
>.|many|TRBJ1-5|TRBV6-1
TGTGCCACGGGCTCTGGGAATCAGCCCCAGCATTTT
CATGSGNQPQHF
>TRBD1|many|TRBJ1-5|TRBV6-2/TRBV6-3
TGTGCCAGCACCTCCCTAGGGGACAGTAGCAATCAGCCCCAGCATTTT
CASTSLGDSSNQPQHF
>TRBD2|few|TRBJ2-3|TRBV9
TGTGCCAGCAGCACTAGCGGGGGGGCAATAGATACGCAGTATTTT
CASSTSGGAIDTQYF
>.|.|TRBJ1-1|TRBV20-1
TGCAGTGCTATTCTCCCCCAGAACACTGAAGCTTTCTTT
CSAILPQNTEAFF
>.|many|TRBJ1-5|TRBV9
TGTGCCAGCAGCAACGGGGCTAATCAGCCCCAGCATTTT
CASSNGANQPQHF
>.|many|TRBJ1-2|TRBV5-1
TGCGCCAGCAGTCCAGCAGGGGACTATGGCTACACCTTC
CASSPAGDYGYTF
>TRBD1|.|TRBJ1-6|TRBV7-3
TGTGCCAGCAGCTTAATGGGACAGGGGGATAATTCACCCCTCCACTTT
CASSLMGQGDNSPLHF
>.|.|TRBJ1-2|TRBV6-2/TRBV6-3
TGTGCCAGCAGTTCGCCAGGGTACGGTGGCTACACCTTC
CASSSPGYGGYTF
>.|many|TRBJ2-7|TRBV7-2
TGTGCCAGCTTCCAGGACGGATCCTACGAGCAGTACTTC
CASFQDGSYEQYF
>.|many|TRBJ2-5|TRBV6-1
TGTGCCAGCAGTCCGGGACATCGGGAGACCCAGTACTTC
CASSPGHRETQYF
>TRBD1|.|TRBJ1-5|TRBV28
TGTGCCAGCAGTTTAGGGGACAGGGTTCAGCCCCAGCATTTT
CASSLGDRVQPQHF
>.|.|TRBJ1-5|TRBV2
TGTGCCAGCAGAGAGGGTTATAGCAATCAGCCCCAGCATTTT
CASREGYSNQPQHF